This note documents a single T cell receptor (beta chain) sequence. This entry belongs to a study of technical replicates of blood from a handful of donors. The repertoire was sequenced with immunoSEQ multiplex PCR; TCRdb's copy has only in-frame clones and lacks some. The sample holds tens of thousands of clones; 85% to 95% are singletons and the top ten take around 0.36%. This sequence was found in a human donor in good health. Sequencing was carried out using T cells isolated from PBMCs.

Here the CDR3 DNA reads TGTGCCAGCAGCGTAGCTTACGGGTTGGACACCATATATTTT. This encodes CASSVAYGLDTIYF. The V and J genes are TRBV9 and TRBJ1-3; D not resolved. The CDR3 runs to 14 residues. V lost 0 bases to trimming and J lost 8 bases, with 12 bases between them. CDR1 is SGDLS, CDR2 YYNGEE, per germline.